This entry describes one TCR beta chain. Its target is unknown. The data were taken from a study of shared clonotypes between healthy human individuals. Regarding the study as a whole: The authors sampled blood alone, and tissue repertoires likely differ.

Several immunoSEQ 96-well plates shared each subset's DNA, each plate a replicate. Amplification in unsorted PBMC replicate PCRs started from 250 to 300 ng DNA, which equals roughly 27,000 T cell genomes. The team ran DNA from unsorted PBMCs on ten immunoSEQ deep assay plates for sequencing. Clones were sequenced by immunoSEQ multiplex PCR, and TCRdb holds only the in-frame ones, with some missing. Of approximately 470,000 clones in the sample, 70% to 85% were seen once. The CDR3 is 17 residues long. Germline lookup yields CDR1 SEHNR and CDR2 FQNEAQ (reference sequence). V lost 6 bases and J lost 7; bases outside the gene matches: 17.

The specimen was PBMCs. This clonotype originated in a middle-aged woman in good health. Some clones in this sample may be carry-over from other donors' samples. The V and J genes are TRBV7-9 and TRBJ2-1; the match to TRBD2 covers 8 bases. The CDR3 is CASRRDAGTPGGNEQFF. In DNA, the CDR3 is TGTGCCAGCAGACGAGACGCCGGGACCCCGGGGGGGAATGAGCAGTTCTTC.